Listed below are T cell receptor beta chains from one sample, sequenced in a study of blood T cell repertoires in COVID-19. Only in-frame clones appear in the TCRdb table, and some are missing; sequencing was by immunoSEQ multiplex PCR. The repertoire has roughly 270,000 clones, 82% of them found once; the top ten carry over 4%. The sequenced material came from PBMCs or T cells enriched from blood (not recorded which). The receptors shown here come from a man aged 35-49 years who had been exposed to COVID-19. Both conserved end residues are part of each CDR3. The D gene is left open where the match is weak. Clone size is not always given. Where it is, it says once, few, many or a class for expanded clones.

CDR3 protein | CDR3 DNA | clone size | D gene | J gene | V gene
CASSQETSGSTGELFF | TGTGCCAGCAGCCAGGAGACTAGCGGGAGCACCGGGGAGCTGTTTTTT | - | TRBD2 | TRBJ2-2 | TRBV4-2
CASSGSLDSSEAFF | TGTGCCAGCAGTGGCTCCCTGGACAGTTCTGAAGCTTTCTTT | - | - | TRBJ1-1 | TRBV6-4
CAVSPGLAGGDTGELFF | TGTGCCGTCTCTCCGGGACTAGCGGGAGGGGACACCGGGGAGCTGTTTTTT | - | TRBD2 | TRBJ2-2 | TRBV7-9
CASSQGQNYGYTF | TGTGCCAGCAGCCAAGGGCAGAACTATGGCTACACCTTC | - | - | TRBJ1-2 | TRBV3-1/TRBV3-2
CASSQDVGRGETQYF | TGTGCCAGCAGCCAAGATGTTGGAAGAGGCGAGACCCAGTACTTC | - | - | TRBJ2-5 | TRBV14
CAWSVMTGGHWGAEAFF | TGTGCCTGGAGTGTAATGACAGGGGGTCATTGGGGGGCTGAAGCTTTCTTT | - | TRBD1 | TRBJ1-1 | TRBV30
CASSPRSGELFF | TGTGCCAGCTCACCTAGATCCGGGGAGCTGTTTTTT | - | - | TRBJ2-2 | TRBV18
CSVEVAGQETQYF | TGCAGCGTCGAAGTAGCGGGTCAAGAGACCCAGTACTTC | many | TRBD2 | TRBJ2-5 | TRBV29-1
CASSRAEFFNEKLFF | TGTGCCAGCTCGAGGGCAGAGTTTTTTAATGAAAAACTGTTTTTT | - | - | TRBJ1-4 | TRBV5-6
CASSYGGTYEQYF | TGTGCCAGCAGTTACGGCGGTACCTACGAGCAGTACTTC | - | - | TRBJ2-7 | TRBV27
CSASLGTGGSLLYGYTF | TGCAGTGCCAGTTTGGGGACAGGCGGCTCCTTACTCTATGGCTACACCTTC | - | TRBD1 | TRBJ1-2 | TRBV20-1
CASSLSGTLAGEQFF | TGTGCCAGCAGCTTAAGTGGTACGCTAGCCGGTGAGCAGTTCTTC | once | - | TRBJ2-1 | TRBV7-3
CASSYRTGLNTIYF | TGTGCCAGCAGTTATCGGACAGGCTTAAACACCATATATTTT | - | TRBD1 | TRBJ1-3 | TRBV6-6
CASSYSSWTDTQYF | TGTGCCAGCAGTTACTCGAGTTGGACAGATACGCAGTATTTT | - | - | TRBJ2-3 | TRBV6-5
CASSEGGTGLEAFF | TGTGCCAGCAGTGAGGGGGGGACAGGACTTGAAGCTTTCTTT | - | TRBD1 | TRBJ1-1 | TRBV6-1